Given below is one T cell receptor beta chain in context. The antigen is not known. Here immunoSEQ multiplex PCR was the method, and the copy in TCRdb shows in-frame clones only, minus some. The sample consists of millions of clones, approximately 95% of them appearing once. The sample belongs to a study of shared clonotypes between healthy human individuals. Study-wide context: Every donor yielded three CD4 naive, three CD4 memory, two CD8 naive and one CD8 memory plate.

Study-level points and caveats: Across subsets, estimated richness was generally greater for naive than for memory populations.

Trimming pared 2 bases from V and 2 bases from J, leaving 10 bases between. The CDR3 is 13 residues long. Germline CDR1 reads GTSNPN; CDR2 reads SVGIG (reference sequence). The chain carries TRBV30 and TRBJ2-7; D is unclear. The clonotype was recovered from a man aged 18-30 years in good health. The sequenced sample consisted of naive CD4+ T cells sorted from blood. The subset is: CD45RA+ positively selected. The CDR3 spells CAWSRTVAYEQYF. The DNA of the CDR3 is TGTGCCTGGAGTCGGACGGTCGCCTACGAGCAGTACTTC.